Sequencing of this TCR beta chain was carried out in a study of blood T cell repertoires in COVID-19. Whole-study context: Acute and convalescent COVID-19 specimens originated in the United States, Italy and Spain. In each case, the material was cDNA or gDNA derived from T cells, B-cell-depleted T cells, or PBMCs.

Source study methods: Amplifying reference gene primers gave estimates of nucleated cell counts. Clones were sequenced by immunoSEQ multiplex PCR, and TCRdb holds only the in-frame ones, with some missing. The V and J calls and clone size are taken from that table; D and trimming were inferred from the DNA. Here the sample spans 110,000 to 150,000 clones, over 75% being singletons. The trim removed 6 bases at V and 1 base at J, leaving 9 bases unmatched. This CDR3 is built from 15 residues. Germline CDR1 is MNHEY and CDR2 is SMNVEV (reference sequence). The chain combines TRBV27 with TRBJ2-7, with TRBD1 matching over 7 bases. The sample consisted of peripheral blood. The source of this sequence is a woman aged 45-60 years with acute or convalescent COVID-19. The CDR3: CASSLTGVLSYEQYF. Here the CDR3 DNA reads TGTGCCAGCAGCTTAACAGGGGTTTTATCCTACGAGCAGTACTTC.